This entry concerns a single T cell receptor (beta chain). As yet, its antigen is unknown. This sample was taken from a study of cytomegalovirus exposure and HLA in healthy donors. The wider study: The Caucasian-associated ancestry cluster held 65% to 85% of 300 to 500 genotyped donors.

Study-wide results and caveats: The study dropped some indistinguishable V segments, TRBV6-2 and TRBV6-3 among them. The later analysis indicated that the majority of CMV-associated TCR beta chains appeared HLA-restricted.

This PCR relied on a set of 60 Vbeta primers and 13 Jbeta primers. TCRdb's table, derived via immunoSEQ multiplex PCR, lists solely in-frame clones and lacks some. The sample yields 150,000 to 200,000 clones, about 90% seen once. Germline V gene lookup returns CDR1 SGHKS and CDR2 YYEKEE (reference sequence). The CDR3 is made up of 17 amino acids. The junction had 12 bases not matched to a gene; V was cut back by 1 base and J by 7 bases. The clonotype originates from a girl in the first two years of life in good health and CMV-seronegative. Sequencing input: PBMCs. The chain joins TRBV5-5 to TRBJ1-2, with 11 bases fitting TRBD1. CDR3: CASSLYLGGQGVGGYTF. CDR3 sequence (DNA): TGTGCCAGCAGCTTGTACCTGGGGGGACAGGGGGTTGGTGGCTACACCTTC.